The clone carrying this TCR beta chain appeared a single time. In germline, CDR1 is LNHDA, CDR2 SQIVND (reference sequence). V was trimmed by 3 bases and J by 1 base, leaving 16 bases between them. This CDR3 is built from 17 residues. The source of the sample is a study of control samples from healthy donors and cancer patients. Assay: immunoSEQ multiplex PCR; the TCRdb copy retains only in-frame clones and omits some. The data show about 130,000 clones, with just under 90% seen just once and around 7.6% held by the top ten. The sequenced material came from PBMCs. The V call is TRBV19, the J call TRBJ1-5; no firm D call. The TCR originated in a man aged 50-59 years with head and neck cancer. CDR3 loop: CASSIHQGFSSNQPQHF. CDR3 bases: TGTGCCAGTAGTATTCACCAAGGGTTCTCAAGCAATCAGCCCCAGCATTTT.